This TCR beta chain derives from a study of cytomegalovirus exposure and HLA in healthy donors. Background on the study: As an earlier analysis found, about 179 million T cells yielded fewer than 130 million unique TCR beta sequences.

CDR1 and CDR2 (germline): SEHNR, FQNEAQ (reference sequence). This CDR3 spans 14 amino acids. Study findings and constraints: Serostatus for CMV was the only available immune exposure information. Analysis performed later found under 20,000 TCR beta sequences associated with HLA alleles at 0.05 false discovery rate. Later analysis showed TCR association rates varying by HLA locus, highest for DRB1 and lowest for HLA-C.

This clone was seen only once. Its antigen is not known. Mismatch with germline at one junction end may stem from a read error. PCR amplification relied on 60 Vbeta primers (plus 13 Jbeta primers). Measured with immunoSEQ multiplex PCR; TCRdb has only the in-frame clones, and not every one. The top ten clones hold roughly 1.2% of a sample with about 91,000 clones, about 70% of them seen once. The material sequenced was PBMCs. The sequence was obtained from a female donor in good health and CMV-seronegative. V usage is TRBV7-9 and J usage is TRBJ2-2; TRBD2 aligns across 7 bases. The CDR3 is CSSSLRETTGELFF. The CDR3 nucleotides read TGTTCCAGCAGCTTGCGGGAGACTACCGGGGAGCTGTTTTTT.